This note documents a single TCR beta chain sequence. This clone was seen repeatedly, ten times or more. Its binding antigen is unknown. Per-base qualities were not stored, and no clone one base away is much larger. No patient had received any treatment before thyroid surgery. Patient clinical samples collected from about 2011 to 2018 were retrospectively analysed using T-cell receptor beta sequencing. The source of the sample is a study of metastatic and nonmetastatic thyroid tumors (dated by TCRdb to the early 2020s). At the level of the whole study: The researchers compared repertoires between peripheral blood samples and tumor or nodule tissue samples from patients with malignant or benign thyroid disease. Broader findings and caveats from the paper: In both blood and tumor samples, TCR beta diversity was reported to be significantly higher in malignant tumors than in benign nodules.

Library method: PCR. The sample was run on an Illumina HiSeq 4000. High-throughput sequencing was used to profile the TCR beta-chain CDR3 region of every patient. In the paper's pipeline: A classifier to discriminate distant-metastatic papillary thyroid cancer patients was built from CDR3 differences across clinicopathological groups. Repertoire diversity was assessed with the Shannon index, and tumor-blood repertoire similarity with the Morisita-Horn index. Using fastp at Q25 and MiXCR, TCRdb reprocessed the public reads and kept productive beta chains. The V and J calls follow TCRdb's processing rather than the paper's. This sample comprises 25,000 to 35,000 clones, over 20% of them detected only once. Roughly 15% of the sample comes from the top ten. Clipping removes 4 bases from V and 4 bases from J, with 7 as the unmatched junction base count. Inclusive of the bounding cysteine and phenylalanine, the CDR3 is 16 residues long. The read is trimmed to its CDR3 DNA, 48 bases read in frame from base 1. The germline V gene yields SGHTS for CDR1 and YDEGEE for CDR2.

What was sequenced was blood. This TCR came from a female donor with papillary thyroid cancer or a benign thyroid nodule (not recorded which). Some clones in this sample may be carry-over from other donors' samples. The chain was built from TRBV5-8 and TRBJ2-6; TRBD1 fits 8 bases in the junction. The sequenced DNA: TGTGCCAGCAGCCCTGGACAGGGCTTAGGGGCCAACGTCCTGACTTTC. Protein translation: CASSPGQGLGANVLTF.